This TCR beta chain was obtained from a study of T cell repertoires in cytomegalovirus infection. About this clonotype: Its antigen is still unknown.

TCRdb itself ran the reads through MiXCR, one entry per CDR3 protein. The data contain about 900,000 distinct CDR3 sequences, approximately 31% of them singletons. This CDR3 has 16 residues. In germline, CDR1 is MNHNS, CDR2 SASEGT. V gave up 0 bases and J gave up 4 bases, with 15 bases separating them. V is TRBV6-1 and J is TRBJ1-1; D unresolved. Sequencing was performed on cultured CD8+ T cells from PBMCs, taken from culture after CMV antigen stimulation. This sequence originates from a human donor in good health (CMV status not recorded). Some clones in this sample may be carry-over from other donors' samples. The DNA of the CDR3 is TGTGCCAGCAGTGAAGCGGTTAAAGGGCTGGGCACTGAAGCTTTCTTT. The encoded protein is CASSEAVKGLGTEAFF.